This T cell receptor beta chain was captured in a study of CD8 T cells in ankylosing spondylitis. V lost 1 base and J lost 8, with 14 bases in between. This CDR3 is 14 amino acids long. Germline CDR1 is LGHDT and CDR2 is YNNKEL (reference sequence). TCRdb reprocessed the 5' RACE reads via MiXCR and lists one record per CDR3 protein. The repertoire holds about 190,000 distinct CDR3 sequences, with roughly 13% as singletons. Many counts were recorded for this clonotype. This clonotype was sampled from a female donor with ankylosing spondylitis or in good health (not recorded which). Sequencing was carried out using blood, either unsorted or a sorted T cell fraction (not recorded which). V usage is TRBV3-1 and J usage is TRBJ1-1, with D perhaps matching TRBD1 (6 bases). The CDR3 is CASSQAGVGGEAFF. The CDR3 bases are TGTGCCAGCAGCCAAGCGGGGGTGGGGGGCGAAGCTTTCTTT.